This T cell receptor (beta chain) was recovered during a study of human T cells and chemical hapten exposure. Time point here: healthy volunteer bleed at 6 weeks. Extraction of total RNA was performed on unfractionated whole blood. The library labeled individual cDNA molecules by adding unique molecular identifiers to them. Via MiXCR, TCRdb re-called the RACE reads, giving one row per CDR3 protein. The sample shows under 90,000 distinct CDR3 sequences, about 8.6% of them seen only once. The ends were cut back, 3 bases at V and 2 bases at J, with 11 bases in the middle. The CDR3 is 15 residues long. From germline, CDR1 is KGHSH and CDR2 LQKENI. This clonotype was observed a handful of times.

J is TRBJ2-4 and V is TRBV18; D is ambiguous. Material: whole blood. The receptor was isolated from a male donor in good health. Some clones in this sample may be carry-over from other donors' samples. CDR3 residues: CASSPVSLTKNIQYF. The CDR3 region has the DNA TGTGCCAGCTCACCCGTTTCACTAACCAAAAACATTCAGTACTTC.